This TCR beta chain emerged from a study of response to subunit inactivated influenza vaccine (dated by TCRdb to between 2017 and 2018). About the full investigation: The study used deep quantitative T cell receptor repertoire profiling to track responses to a trivalent subunit inactivated influenza vaccine.

The CDR1 and CDR2 encoded by the germline V gene (reference sequence) are LGHDT and YNNKEL. V loses 4 bases of germline sequence and J loses 5 bases, and the interval between the two ends is 17 bases. The CDR3 runs 15 amino acids, cysteine and phenylalanine included. The kept DNA is CDR3 alone, 45 bases in frame from the first base. This clonotype has only a few counts. The antigen this receptor binds is unknown. No base quality values were provided; no much bigger clone lies one nucleotide off. The paper as a whole reports these results and caveats: The authors proposed that each seasonal influenza vaccination may bring in only a limited number of new T cells.

In the paper's terms, the time point label means: approximately 40 days after influenza vaccine administration. The library was made by RT-PCR. The listed sequencing device is Illumina HiSeq 2500. The public reads were quality trimmed at Q25 with fastp and then assembled into clones with MiXCR by TCRdb, keeping productive beta chains. Records with the same CDR3 protein are collapsed into one entry carrying the most frequent genes and DNA. The sample has 500,000 or so distinct CDR3 sequences on record, about a tenth of them singletons. The ten largest make up approximately 12% of the sample. The chain employs TRBV3-1 and TRBJ2-5; a tentative D match to TRBD1 spans 5 bases. The TCR was taken from a man aged 50 to 59 who received an inactivated influenza vaccine. Donor details come from another sample of the same person, matched by shared clones. The specimen was PBMCs from blood, collected roughly 47 days after vaccination. The sequenced DNA is TGTGCCAGCAGCCCCGCTGGGGCCCTACAGGAGACCCAGTACTTC. This translates into CASSPAGALQETQYF.